This T cell receptor beta chain was documented in a study of T cells in Graves' hyperthyroidism and ophthalmopathy. Study overall: Blood from the periphery was taken at initial diagnosis, before any treatment.

RNA transcripts yielded amplified TCR beta CDR3 regions. Primed by the HTBI set, a first-round RT-PCR was run on the TCR CDR3. TCRdb used MiXCR to reprocess the multiplex PCR reads, holding one entry per CDR3 protein. The sample shows around 200,000 distinct CDR3 sequences, about 16% of them seen only once. Stable disease denoted Graves' hyperthyroidism without ophthalmopathy progression within 18 months. Exclusion of a patient resulted from uncontrolled infection, other autoimmune disease, pregnancy or lactation. Diagnostic assessment was based on clinical symptoms, serum thyroxine and TRAb, thyroid ultrasound and orbital computed tomography. The V and J ends lost 2 bases and 2 bases respectively, with 17 bases between them. Germline V gene sequence: CDR1 LGHNA, CDR2 YNFKEQ. The CDR3 contains 17 residues. In this sample, this clonotype turned up many times.

This chain joins TRBV4-2 and TRBJ2-3; a weak D match, TRBD1 (6 bases). Input material: blood. The TCR was taken from a man in his forties or fifties with Graves' hyperthyroidism. CDR3: CASSQSSPKGVTDTQYF. The CDR3 region has the DNA TGTGCCAGCAGCCAATCTTCGCCCAAGGGGGTCACAGATACGCAGTATTTT.